This TCR beta chain was obtained from a study of shared T cell receptors in the human thymus. This CDR3 is built from 14 residues. V lost 4 bases to trimming and J lost 5 bases; unmatched junction nucleotides: 4. Germline lookup yields CDR1 SGHRS and CDR2 YFSETQ. Sequencing was performed with immunoSEQ multiplex PCR; in TCRdb, only in-frame clones are kept and a portion is missing. The sample has about 710,000 clones, approximately 89% seen once. This sample also appeared in a second study, on human thymus T cells. According to that study: Donor material was obtained from healthy Finnish infants undergoing corrective surgery for congenital heart defects. Obtained as resections during corrective heart surgery, the thymus tissue was then studied. As related research reported, thymic repertoires overlapped highly among unrelated individuals.

V usage is TRBV5-1 and J usage is TRBJ1-5, with 9 bases identical to TRBD1. This TCR came from a boy less than two years old with a congenital heart defect. The material sequenced was thymocytes. As DNA, the CDR3 is TGCGCCAGCAGCGAAGGGGACAGGGATCAGCCCCAGCATTTT. It encodes CASSEGDRDQPQHF.